This TCR beta chain was found in a study of blood T cells in healthy people across ages. The V gene's germline CDR1 is SGHDT and CDR2 YYEEEE. V was pared by 4 bases and J by 5 bases, with 8 bases of the junction left unmatched. This CDR3 comprises 14 residues. This clonotype was seen more than once but under ten times. Together with a sample-barcoded 5' primer, a J-beta primer mix was included in a second PCR lasting about 7 to 11 cycles. TCRdb re-called the 5' RACE reads through MiXCR, storing one row per CDR3 protein. The sample consists of roughly 930,000 distinct CDR3 sequences, roughly 52% of them appearing once.

The source of this sequence is a man aged 25 to 40 in good health. The chain uses TRBV5-6 and TRBJ2-5, with 7 bases lining up with TRBD2. Sequencing input: blood. CDR3 region: CASSVRSGVETQYF. The CDR3 DNA reads as TGTGCCAGCAGCGTACGGAGCGGGGTGGAGACCCAGTACTTC. Full variable domain (remainder filled in from reference TRBV5-6 and TRBJ2-5): DAGVTQSPTHLIKTRGQQVTLRCSPKSGHDTVSWYQQALGQGPQFIFQYYEEEERQRGNFPDRFSGHQFPNYSSELNVNALLLGDSALYLCASSVRSGVETQYFGPGTRLLVL.